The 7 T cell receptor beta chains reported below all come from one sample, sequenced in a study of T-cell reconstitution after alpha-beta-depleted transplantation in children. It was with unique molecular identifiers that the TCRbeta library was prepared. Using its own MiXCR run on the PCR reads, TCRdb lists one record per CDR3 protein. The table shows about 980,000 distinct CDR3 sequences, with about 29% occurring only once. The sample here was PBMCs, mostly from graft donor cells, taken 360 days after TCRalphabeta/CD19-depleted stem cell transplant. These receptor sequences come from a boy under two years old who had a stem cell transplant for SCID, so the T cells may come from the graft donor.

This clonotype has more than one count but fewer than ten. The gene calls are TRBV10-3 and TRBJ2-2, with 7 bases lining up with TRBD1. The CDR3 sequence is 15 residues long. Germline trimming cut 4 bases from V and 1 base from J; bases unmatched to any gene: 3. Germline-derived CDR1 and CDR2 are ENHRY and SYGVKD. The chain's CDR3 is CAISGGQLNTGELFF. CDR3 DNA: TGTGCCATCAGTGGGGGACAGCTGAACACCGGGGAGCTGTTTTTT.

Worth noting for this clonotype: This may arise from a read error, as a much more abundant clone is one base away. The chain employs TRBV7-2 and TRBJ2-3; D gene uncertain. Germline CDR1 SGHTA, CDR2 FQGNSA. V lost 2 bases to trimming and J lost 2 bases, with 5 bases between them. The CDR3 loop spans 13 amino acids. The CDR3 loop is CASSLQATDTQYF. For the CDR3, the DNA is TGTGCCAGCAGCTTACAGGCCACAGATACGCAGTATTTT.

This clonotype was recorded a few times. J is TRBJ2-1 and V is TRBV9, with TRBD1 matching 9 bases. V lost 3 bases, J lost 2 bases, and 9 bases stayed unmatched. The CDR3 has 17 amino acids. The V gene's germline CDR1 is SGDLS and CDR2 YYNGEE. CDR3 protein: CASSESGTGTTYNEQFF. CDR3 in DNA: TGTGCCAGCAGCGAATCCGGGACAGGGACTACCTACAATGAGCAGTTCTTC.

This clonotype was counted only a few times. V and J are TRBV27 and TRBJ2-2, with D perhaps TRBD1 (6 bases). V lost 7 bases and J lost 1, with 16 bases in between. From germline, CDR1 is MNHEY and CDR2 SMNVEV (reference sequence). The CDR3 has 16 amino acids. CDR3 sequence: CASTLLGQMNTGELFF. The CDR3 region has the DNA TGTGCCAGCACTCTTCTCGGACAGATGAACACCGGGGAGCTGTTTTTT.

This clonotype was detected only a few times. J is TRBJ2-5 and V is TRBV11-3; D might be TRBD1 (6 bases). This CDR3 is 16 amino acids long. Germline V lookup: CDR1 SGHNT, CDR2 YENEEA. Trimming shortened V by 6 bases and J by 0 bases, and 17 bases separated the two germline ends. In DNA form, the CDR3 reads TGTGCCAGCAGGAATCAGGGGAAGAAGTACCAAGAGACCCAGTACTTC. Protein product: CASRNQGKKYQETQYF.

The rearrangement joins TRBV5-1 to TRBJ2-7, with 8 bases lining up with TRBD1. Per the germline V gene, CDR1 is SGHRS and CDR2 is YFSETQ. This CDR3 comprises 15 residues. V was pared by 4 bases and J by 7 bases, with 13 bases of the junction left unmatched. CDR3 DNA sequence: TGCGCCAGCAGCGTTCCTGGACAGGGCTTAGGAGAGCAGTACTTC. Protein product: CASSVPGQGLGEQYF.

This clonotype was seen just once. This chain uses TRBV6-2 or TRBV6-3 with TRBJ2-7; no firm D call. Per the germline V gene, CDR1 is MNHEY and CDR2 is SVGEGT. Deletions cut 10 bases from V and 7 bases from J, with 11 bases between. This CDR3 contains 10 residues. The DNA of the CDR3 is TGTGCCACCGCGGCGAAGGAGCAGTACTTC. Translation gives CATAAKEQYF.